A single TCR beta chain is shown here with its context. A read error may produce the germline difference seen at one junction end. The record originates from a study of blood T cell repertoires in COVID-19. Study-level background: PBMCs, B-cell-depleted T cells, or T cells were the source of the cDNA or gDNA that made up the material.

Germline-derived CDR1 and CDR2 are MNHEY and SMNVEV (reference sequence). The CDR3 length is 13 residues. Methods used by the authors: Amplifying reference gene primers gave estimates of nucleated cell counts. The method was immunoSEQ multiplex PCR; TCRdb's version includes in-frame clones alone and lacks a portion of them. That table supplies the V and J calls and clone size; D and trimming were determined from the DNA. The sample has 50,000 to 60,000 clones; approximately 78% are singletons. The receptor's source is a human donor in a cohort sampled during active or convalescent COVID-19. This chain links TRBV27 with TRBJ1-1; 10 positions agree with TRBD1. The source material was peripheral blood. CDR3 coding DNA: TGTGCCAGCAGTTGGGGGAGGGGACAGGGGTCTGTCTTT. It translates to CASSWGRGQGSVF.